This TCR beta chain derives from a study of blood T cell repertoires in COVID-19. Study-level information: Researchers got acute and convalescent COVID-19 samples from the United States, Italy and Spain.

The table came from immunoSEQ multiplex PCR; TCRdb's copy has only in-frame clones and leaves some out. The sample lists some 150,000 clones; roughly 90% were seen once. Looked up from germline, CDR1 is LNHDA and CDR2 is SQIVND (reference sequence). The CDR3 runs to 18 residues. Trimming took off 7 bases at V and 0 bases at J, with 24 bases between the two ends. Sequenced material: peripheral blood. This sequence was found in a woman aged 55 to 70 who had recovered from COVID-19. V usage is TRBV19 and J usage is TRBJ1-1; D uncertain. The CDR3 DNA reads TGTGCCAGTACCCTAAGGCGCGGGTTTCAAGAGGTGAACACTGAAGCTTTCTTT. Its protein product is CASTLRRGFQEVNTEAFF.